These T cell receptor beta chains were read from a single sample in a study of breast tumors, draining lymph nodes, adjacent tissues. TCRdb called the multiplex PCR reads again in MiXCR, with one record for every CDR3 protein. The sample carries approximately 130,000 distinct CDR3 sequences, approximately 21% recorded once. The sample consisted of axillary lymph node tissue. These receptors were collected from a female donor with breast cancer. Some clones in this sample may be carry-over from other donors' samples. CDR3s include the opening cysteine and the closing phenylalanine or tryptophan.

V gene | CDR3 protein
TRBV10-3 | CAIFGTSGGSYEQYF
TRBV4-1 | CANSPDTQGRKLFF
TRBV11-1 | CASSLAGSHEQYF
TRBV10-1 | CASSPLKTSGRSNEQFF
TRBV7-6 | CASSTRGSGRNTGELFF
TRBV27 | CASSLSKDSSYNEQFF
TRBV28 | CASSLYRSSANEKLFF
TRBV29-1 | CSVRLGNTEAFF
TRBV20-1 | CSAPHSGSNEQFF
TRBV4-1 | CASSQVPTGGTEAFF
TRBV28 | CASTMGSEGYTF
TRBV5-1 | CASSLVGGPWSEQYF
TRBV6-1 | CASSEGEGWGRPQHF
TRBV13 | CASSSGTTRYNEQFF
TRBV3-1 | CASSPLAGDLYNEQFF
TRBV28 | CASRDGTATSYEQYF
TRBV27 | CASSRLAGDYYEQYF
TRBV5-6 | CASSLDTDTRYF
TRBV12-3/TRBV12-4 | CASSTSALMNEQFF
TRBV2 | CASRQTSGRLNTGELFF
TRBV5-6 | CASSKSFQLDTGELFF
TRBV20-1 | CSATFGGSPDTQYF
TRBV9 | CASSQTGIQPQHF
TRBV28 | CASSLPPHSGTHEQFF
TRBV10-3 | CAISESAGGNGDTQYF
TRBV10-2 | CASSNNQETQYF
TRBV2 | CASSLDSEETQYF
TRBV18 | CASSPGVQSGNTIYF
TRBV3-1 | CASSQDGGNRQDTQYF
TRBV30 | CAWSRQGASYGYTF
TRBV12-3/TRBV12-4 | CASSFGATDYGYTF
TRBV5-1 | CASSRDRNLRETQYF